Presented here are 18 T cell receptor beta chains from one specimen sequenced in a study of Graves' ophthalmopathy and Graves' hyperthyroidism. RNA transcripts served as template for amplifying TCR beta CDR3 sequences. The first round was an RT-PCR with HTBI primers, and the second round was a multiplex PCR. TCRdb analysed the multiplex PCR reads with MiXCR anew, one entry per CDR3 protein. This sample carries about 620,000 distinct CDR3 sequences, 20% to 25% of them seen once, and the ten largest clones take approximately 6.9%. Input material: peripheral blood. Every receptor here comes from a woman aged 18-29 years with stable Graves' hyperthyroidism. Some clones in this sample may be carry-over from other donors' samples.

This clonotype showed up many times. At one of its ends the junction is not consistent with the germline gene, which may arise from a read error. The gene calls are TRBV6-1 and TRBJ1-1; TRBD1 is a possible D gene (6 bases). CDR1 MNHNS and CDR2 SASEGT come from the germline V gene. CDR3 size: 15 residues. Here the CDR3 reads CASIEMDRLNTEAFF. The CDR3 nucleotides are TGTGCCAGCATTGAAATGGACAGACTGAACACTGAAGCTTTCTTT.

This clonotype appeared a few times. This chain joins TRBV30 and TRBJ1-1, with D unresolved. The CDR3 sequence is 13 residues long. Per the germline V gene, CDR1 is GTSNPN and CDR2 is SVGIG (reference sequence). Trimming took 1 base from V and 5 from J, leaving 11 bases between them. As DNA, the CDR3 is TGTGCCTGGAGTGGGCCCCGGGGAACTGAAGCTTTCTTT. Protein product: CAWSGPRGTEAFF.

This clonotype was detected only a few times. The chain links TRBV3-1 to TRBJ2-2; D is ambiguous. The CDR3 is 18 amino acids. The germline V gene encodes CDR1 LGHDT and CDR2 YNNKEL (reference sequence). V gave up 0 bases and J gave up 1 base, with 15 bases separating them. The CDR3 nucleotides read TGTGCCAGCAGCCAAGAAAGGACGGATCGCCTGAACACCGGGGAGCTGTTTTTT. It yields the protein CASSQERTDRLNTGELFF.

Turning to this clonotype: Being one base from a much bigger clone, this may be a read error. The chain combines TRBV7-2 with TRBJ1-3, with D maybe TRBD1 (5 bases). The CDR3 extends over 15 amino acids. V lost 6 bases and J 0 bases, leaving 12 bases between the germline ends. Per the germline V gene, CDR1 is SGHTA and CDR2 is FQGNSA. The CDR3 spells CASSPYRSSGNTIYF. The CDR3 nucleotides read TGTGCCAGCAGTCCTTACAGGAGCTCTGGAAACACCATATATTTT.

The chain couples TRBV6-1 to TRBJ1-2, with 10 bases that match TRBD1. CDR1 MNHNS and CDR2 SASEGT come from the germline V gene. This CDR3 contains 16 residues. V lost 1 base, J lost 3 bases, and 5 bases stayed unmatched. CDR3 nucleotides: TGTGCCAGCAGTGAAGGCGGGACAGGGGTTCACTATGGCTACACCTTC. Protein: CASSEGGTGVHYGYTF.

This clonotype was observed at least ten times. The gene calls are TRBV6-1 and TRBJ2-5; 7 bases match TRBD1. Germline V CDR1 and CDR2: MNHNS, SASEGT. The CDR3 sequence is 15 residues long. Unmatched junction bases numbered 15, after V lost 9 bases and J lost 5 bases. The CDR3 spells CASLTDRAPRETQYF. The CDR3 DNA reads TGTGCCAGTCTCACTGACAGGGCCCCGCGGGAGACCCAGTACTTC.

This clonotype was found many times. The rearrangement uses TRBV24-1 and TRBJ1-2; D is unresolved. Trimming took off 4 bases at V and 2 bases at J, with 7 bases between the two ends. Germline V CDR1 and CDR2: KGHDR, SFDVKD. The CDR3 is made up of 13 amino acids. The CDR3 loop reads CATSENHNYGYTF. The CDR3 nucleotides are TGTGCCACCAGTGAGAATCACAACTATGGCTACACCTTC.

V gene TRBV5-1 combines with J gene TRBJ2-7, with D perhaps given as TRBD1 or TRBD2 (5 bases each). The germline gives CDR1 SGHRS, CDR2 YFSETQ. The CDR3 spans 13 residues. The ends were cut back, 1 base at V and 5 bases at J, with 10 bases in the middle. The CDR3 spells CASSLIGGDEQYF. The DNA of the CDR3 is TGCGCCAGCAGCTTGATTGGGGGAGACGAGCAGTACTTC.

This clonotype was detected many times. The chain couples TRBV6-1 to TRBJ2-7, with D maybe TRBD1 (5 bases). Per germline, CDR1 MNHNS and CDR2 SASEGT. The CDR3 has 14 residues. Trimming cost V 4 bases and J 7 bases, with 17 bases left between them. The CDR3 sequence is CASSAMDTFREQYF. Here the CDR3 DNA reads TGTGCCAGCAGTGCCATGGACACGTTCCGGGAGCAGTACTTC.

This clonotype was observed at least ten times. The V and J genes are TRBV30 and TRBJ1-2; 8 bases are shared with TRBD1. V lost 6 bases, J lost 4 bases, and 19 bases stayed unmatched. The CDR3 sequence is 17 residues long. The germline V gene has CDR1 GTSNPN and CDR2 SVGIG (reference sequence). The CDR3 sequence: CACPRRTGSLGSYGYTF. CDR3 coding DNA: TGTGCCTGCCCCAGACGGACAGGGTCTTTAGGAAGCTATGGCTACACCTTC.

This clonotype was detected ten times or more. The chain combines TRBV6-5 with TRBJ1-5, with a tentative D call TRBD1 (5 bases). CDR3 length: 14 amino acids. The V end lost 5 bases, the J end lost 4 bases, and 12 bases lay between the germline ends. The germline V gene encodes CDR1 MNHEY and CDR2 SVGAGI. CDR3 nucleotides: TGTGCCAGCAGTCGGACGGGGCGGAATCAGCCCCAGCATTTT. Translation gives CASSRTGRNQPQHF.

This clonotype has more than one count but fewer than ten. CDR3 sequence: CASSLAQGSLTEAFF. In nucleotides, the CDR3 is TGTGCCAGCAGTTTAGCACAGGGATCTCTTACTGAAGCTTTCTTT. The J gene is TRBJ1-1, the V gene TRBV27, with D perhaps matching TRBD1 (6 bases). The CDR3 is 15 amino acids. The germline CDR1 and CDR2 sequences are MNHEY and SMNVEV (reference sequence). The V and J ends lost 2 bases and 5 bases respectively, with 15 bases between them.

At least ten counts were recorded for this clonotype. CDR3 nucleotides: TGTGCCAGCAGCCCACTCGGCGGGAGTCAAGAGACCCAGTACTTC. Its protein is CASSPLGGSQETQYF. The chain links TRBV11-2 to TRBJ2-5, with 7 bases matching TRBD2. The CDR3 covers 15 residues. The V segment lost 5 bases and the J segment 2 bases; nucleotides outside the gene matches: 8. Germline CDR1 reads SGHAT; CDR2 reads FQNNGV.

This clonotype was counted at least ten times. At one end, the junction sequence differs from germline, possibly due to a read error. This rearrangement joins TRBV6-1 to TRBJ2-4, with D perhaps given as TRBD1 or TRBD2 (5 bases each). CDR3 size: 14 residues. Germline V gene sequence: CDR1 MNHNS, CDR2 SASEGT. CDR3: CASSERGVGNIKYF. CDR3 nucleotide sequence: TGTGCCAGCAGTGAACGAGGGGTTGGAAACATTAAGTACTTC.

This clonotype was recorded many times. The chain has TRBV6-1 and TRBJ1-2, with D perhaps matching TRBD1 (6 bases). The length of the CDR3 is 15 residues. V was cut by 8 bases and J by 4 bases, with 20 bases left in between. Germline V gives CDR1 MNHNS, CDR2 SASEGT. CDR3 residues: CASSGAGAVSYGYTF. In nucleotides, the CDR3 is TGTGCCAGCTCAGGGGCCGGAGCCGTTTCCTATGGCTACACCTTC.

This clonotype was picked up many times. The chain employs TRBV27 and TRBJ2-5; 9 bases match TRBD2. Germline loops: CDR1 MNHEY, CDR2 SMNVEV (reference sequence). J was trimmed by 1 base and V by 3 bases; bases with no gene match: 6. The CDR3 spans 16 residues. CDR3 residues: CASSLRAGGRQETQYF. The CDR3 DNA follows: TGTGCCAGCAGTTTGAGGGCGGGGGGGCGCCAAGAGACCCAGTACTTC.

This chain links TRBV12-5 with TRBJ1-5; D might be TRBD1 (5 bases). The germline CDR1 and CDR2 sequences are LGHNT and FRNRAP. Trimming shortened V by 3 bases and J by 9 bases, and 27 bases separated the two germline ends. This CDR3 comprises 18 residues. The CDR3 sequence: CASGLAGNLEIGLGPQHF. As DNA, the CDR3 is TGTGCTAGTGGTTTAGCAGGGAATTTAGAAATCGGATTAGGGCCCCAGCATTTT.

The chain has TRBV7-3 and TRBJ2-5, with 8 bases aligning to TRBD1. The CDR3 contains 13 residues. With 5 bases clipped from V and 3 bases from J, the junction kept 2 bases outside the gene matches. Germline CDR1 SGHTA, CDR2 FQGTGA. CDR3 in DNA: TGTGCCAGCAGCGACAGGGGAGAAGAGACCCAGTACTTC. It encodes CASSDRGEETQYF.